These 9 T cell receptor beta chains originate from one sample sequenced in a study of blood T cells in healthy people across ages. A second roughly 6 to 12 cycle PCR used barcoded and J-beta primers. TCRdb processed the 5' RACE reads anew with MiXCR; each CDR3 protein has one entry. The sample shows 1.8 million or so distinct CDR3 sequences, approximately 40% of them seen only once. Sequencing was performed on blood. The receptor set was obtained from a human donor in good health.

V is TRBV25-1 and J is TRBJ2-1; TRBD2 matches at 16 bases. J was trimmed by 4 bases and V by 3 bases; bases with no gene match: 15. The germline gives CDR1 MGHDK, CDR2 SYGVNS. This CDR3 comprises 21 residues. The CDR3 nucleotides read TGTGCCAGCAGTGACCGCCAAGGAACCGGGACTAGCGGGGGGGCTTACAATGAGCAGTTCTTC. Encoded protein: CASSDRQGTGTSGGAYNEQFF.

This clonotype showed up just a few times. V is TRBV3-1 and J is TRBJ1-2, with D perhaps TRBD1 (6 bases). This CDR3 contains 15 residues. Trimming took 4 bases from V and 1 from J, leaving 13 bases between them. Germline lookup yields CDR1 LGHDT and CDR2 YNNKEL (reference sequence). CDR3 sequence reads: CASSPWTVRNYGYTF. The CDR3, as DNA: TGTGCCAGCAGCCCGTGGACAGTACGTAACTATGGCTACACCTTC.

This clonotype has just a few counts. The CDR3: CSAPQGGETQYF. CDR3 DNA: TGCAGTGCTCCTCAGGGAGGGGAGACCCAGTACTTC. The chain uses TRBV20-1 and TRBJ2-5; 7 nucleotides align to TRBD2. V shed 5 bases, J shed 5 bases, and the junction held 5 bases outside the gene matches. This CDR3 contains 12 residues. The germline CDR1 and CDR2 sequences are DFQATT and SNEGSKA (reference sequence).

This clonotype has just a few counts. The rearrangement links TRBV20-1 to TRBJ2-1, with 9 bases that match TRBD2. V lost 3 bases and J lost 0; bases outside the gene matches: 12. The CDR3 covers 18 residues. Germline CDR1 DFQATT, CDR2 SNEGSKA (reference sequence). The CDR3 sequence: CSARQTSGQKSSYNEQFF. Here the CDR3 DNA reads TGCAGTGCTAGGCAGACTAGCGGTCAAAAAAGCTCCTACAATGAGCAGTTCTTC.

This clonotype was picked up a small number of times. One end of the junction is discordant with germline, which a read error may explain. The CDR3 region is CASSFGRGSYDEQFF. In DNA form, the CDR3 reads TGTGCCAGCAGTTTTGGTCGGGGCTCCTACGATGAGCAGTTCTTC. The V gene is TRBV12-3 or TRBV12-4, the J gene TRBJ2-1; D tentatively fits TRBD1 or TRBD2 (5 bases each). The CDR3 consists of 15 residues.

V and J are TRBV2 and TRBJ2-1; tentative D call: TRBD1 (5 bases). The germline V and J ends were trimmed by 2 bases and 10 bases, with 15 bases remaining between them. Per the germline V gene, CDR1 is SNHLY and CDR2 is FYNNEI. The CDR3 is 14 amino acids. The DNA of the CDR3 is TGTGCCAGCAGTGAAAGGCCCAGGGCCTACGAGCAGTTCTTC. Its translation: CASSERPRAYEQFF.

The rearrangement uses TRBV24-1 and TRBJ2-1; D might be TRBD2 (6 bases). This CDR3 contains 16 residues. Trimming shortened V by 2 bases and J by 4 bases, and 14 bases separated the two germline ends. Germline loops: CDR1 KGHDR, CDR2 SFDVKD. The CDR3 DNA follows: TGTGCCACCAGTGATTCCGGCTCGCGGGGTTACAATGAGCAGTTCTTC. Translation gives CATSDSGSRGYNEQFF.

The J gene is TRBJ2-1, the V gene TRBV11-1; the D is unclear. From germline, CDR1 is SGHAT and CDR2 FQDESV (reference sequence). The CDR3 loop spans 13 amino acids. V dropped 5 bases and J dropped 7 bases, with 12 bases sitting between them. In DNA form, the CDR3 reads TGTGCCAGCAGCCGTGAGGCAGTTAATGAGCAGTTCTTC. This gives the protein CASSREAVNEQFF. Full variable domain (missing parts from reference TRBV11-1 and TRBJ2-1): EAEVAQSPRYKITEKSQAVAFWCDPISGHATLYWYRQILGQGPELLVQFQDESVVDDSQLPKDRFSAERLKGVDSTLKIQPAELGDSAMYLCASSREAVNEQFFGPGTRLTVL.

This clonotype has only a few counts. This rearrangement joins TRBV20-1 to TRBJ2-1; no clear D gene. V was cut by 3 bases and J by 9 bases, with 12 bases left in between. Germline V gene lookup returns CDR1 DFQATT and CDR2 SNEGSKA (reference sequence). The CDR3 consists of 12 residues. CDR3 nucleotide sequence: TGCAGTGCTAGCCCCTTTGGCGGTGAGCAGTTCTTC. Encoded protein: CSASPFGGEQFF.